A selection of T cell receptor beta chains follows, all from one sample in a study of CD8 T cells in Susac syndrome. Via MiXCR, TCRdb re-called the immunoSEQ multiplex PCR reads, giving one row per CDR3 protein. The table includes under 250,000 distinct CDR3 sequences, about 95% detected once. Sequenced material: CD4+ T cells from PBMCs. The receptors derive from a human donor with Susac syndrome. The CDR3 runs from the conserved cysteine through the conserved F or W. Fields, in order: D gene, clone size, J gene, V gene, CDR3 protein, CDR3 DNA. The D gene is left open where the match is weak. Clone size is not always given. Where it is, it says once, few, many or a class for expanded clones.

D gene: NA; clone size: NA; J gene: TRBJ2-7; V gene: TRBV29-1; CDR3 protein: CSVPGPYEQYF; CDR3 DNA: TGCAGCGTCCCGGGTCCTTACGAGCAGTACTTC
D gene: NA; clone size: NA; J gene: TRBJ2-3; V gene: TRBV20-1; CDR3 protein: CSARTRQEPDTQYF; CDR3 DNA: TGCAGTGCTAGAACCCGACAGGAACCAGATACGCAGTATTTT
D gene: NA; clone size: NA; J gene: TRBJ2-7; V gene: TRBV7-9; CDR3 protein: CASSLAVTSYEQYF; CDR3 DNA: TGTGCCAGCAGCTTAGCCGTAACTTCCTACGAGCAGTACTTC
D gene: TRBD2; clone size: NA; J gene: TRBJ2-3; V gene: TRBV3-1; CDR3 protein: CASSQTSGGPKRTDTQYF; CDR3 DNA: TGTGCCAGCAGCCAGACTAGCGGGGGGCCCAAACGCACAGATACGCAGTATTTT
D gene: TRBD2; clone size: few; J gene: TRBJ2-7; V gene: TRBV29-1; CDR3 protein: CSVKLGLAGEYEQYF; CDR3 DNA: TGCAGCGTCAAACTGGGACTAGCGGGGGAATACGAGCAGTACTTC
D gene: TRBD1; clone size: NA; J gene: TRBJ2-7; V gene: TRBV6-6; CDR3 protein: CASSSVDRGDSYEQYF; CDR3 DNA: TGTGCCAGCAGCTCCGTGGACAGGGGGGATTCCTACGAGCAGTACTTC
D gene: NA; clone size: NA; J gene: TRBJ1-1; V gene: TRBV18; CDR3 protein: CASSPVGASEAFF; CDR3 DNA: TGTGCCAGCTCACCAGTGGGGGCCTCTGAAGCTTTCTTT
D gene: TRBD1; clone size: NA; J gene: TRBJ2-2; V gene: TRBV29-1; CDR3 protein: CSVRQGWTGELFF; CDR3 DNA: TGCAGCGTTCGACAGGGGTGGACCGGGGAGCTGTTTTTT
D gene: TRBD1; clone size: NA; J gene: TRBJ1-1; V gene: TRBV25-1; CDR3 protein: CASSLGGWGTEAFF; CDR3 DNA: TGTGCCAGCAGTTTAGGGGGCTGGGGCACTGAAGCTTTCTTT
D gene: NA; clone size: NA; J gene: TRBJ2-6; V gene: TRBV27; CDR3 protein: CASSSRLSGANVLTF; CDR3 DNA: TGTGCCAGCAGTTCTCGCCTCTCTGGGGCCAACGTCCTGACTTTC
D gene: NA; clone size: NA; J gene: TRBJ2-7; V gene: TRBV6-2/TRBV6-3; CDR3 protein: CASSYTWTLQLMGEQYF; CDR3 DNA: TGTGCCAGCAGTTACACCTGGACACTTCAATTAATGGGCGAGCAGTACTTC
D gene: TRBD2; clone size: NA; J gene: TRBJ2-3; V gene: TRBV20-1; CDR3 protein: CSGRGGRDTQYF; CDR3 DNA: TGCAGTGGGCGGGGGGGCAGAGATACGCAGTATTTT
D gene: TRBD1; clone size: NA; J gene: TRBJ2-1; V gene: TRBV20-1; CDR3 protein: CSAREARTGYNEQFF; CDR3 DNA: TGCAGTGCTAGAGAGGCGCGGACAGGGTACAATGAGCAGTTCTTC
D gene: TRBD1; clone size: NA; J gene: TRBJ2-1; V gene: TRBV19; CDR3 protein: CALGGQGHNEQFF; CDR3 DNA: TGTGCCCTAGGGGGACAGGGACACAATGAGCAGTTCTTC
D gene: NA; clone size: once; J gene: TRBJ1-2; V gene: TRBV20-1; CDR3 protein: CSADAGFSDGYTF; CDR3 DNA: TGCAGTGCTGACGCAGGGTTTTCGGATGGCTACACCTTC
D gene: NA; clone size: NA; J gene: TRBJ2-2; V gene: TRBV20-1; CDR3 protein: CSAGEAGELFF; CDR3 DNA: TGCAGTGCCGGAGAGGCCGGGGAGCTGTTTTTT
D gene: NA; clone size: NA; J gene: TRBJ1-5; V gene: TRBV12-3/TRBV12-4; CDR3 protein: CASSLAPSGLNQPQHF; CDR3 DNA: TGTGCCAGCAGTTTAGCCCCCTCGGGCCTCAATCAGCCCCAGCATTTT
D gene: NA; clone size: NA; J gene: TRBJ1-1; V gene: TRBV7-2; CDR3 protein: CASSFQGLTGNTEAFF; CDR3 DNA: TGTGCCAGCAGCTTCCAGGGCCTTACAGGGAACACTGAAGCTTTCTTT
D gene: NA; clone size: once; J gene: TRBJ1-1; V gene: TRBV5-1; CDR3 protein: CASSLEGRGRAEAFF; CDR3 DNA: TGCGCCAGCAGCTTGGAGGGGAGGGGAAGAGCTGAAGCTTTCTTT
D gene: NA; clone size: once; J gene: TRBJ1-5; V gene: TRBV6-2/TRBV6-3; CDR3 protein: CASRIGSNQPQHF; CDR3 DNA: TGTGCCAGCAGGATTGGGAGCAATCAGCCCCAGCATTTT
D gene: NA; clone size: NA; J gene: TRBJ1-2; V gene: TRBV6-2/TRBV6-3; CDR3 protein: CASSYSSPVFYGYTF; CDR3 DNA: TGTGCCAGCAGTTACTCGAGCCCGGTTTTCTATGGCTACACCTTC
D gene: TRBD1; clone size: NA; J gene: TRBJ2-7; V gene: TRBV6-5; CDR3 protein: CASSSTGGEQYF; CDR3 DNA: TGTGCCAGCAGTTCGACAGGGGGCGAGCAGTACTTC
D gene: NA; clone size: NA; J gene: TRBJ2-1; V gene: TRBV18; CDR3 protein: CASSQSAYNEQFF; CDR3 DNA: TGTGCCAGCTCCCAAAGTGCGTACAATGAGCAGTTCTTC
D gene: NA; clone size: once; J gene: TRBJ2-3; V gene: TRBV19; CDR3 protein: CASSIGPSDTQYF; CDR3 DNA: TGTGCCAGTAGTATCGGGCCCTCAGATACGCAGTATTTT
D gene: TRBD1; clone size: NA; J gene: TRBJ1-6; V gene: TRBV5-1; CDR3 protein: CASKFTGQDSPLHF; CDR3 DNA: TGCGCCAGCAAGTTTACCGGACAGGACTCACCCCTCCACTTT
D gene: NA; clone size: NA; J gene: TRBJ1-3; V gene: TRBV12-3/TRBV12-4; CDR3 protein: CASGQSGFELGNTIYF; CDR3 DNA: TGTGCCAGCGGTCAGTCAGGATTTGAGCTCGGAAACACCATATATTTT
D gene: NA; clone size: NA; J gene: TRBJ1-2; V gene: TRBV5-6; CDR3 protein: CASSPGLAGYTF; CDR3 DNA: TGTGCCAGCAGCCCAGGGTTGGCTGGCTACACCTTC
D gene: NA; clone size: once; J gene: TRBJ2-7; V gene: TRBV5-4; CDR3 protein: CASSLGRTRSYEQYF; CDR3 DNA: TGTGCCAGCAGCTTAGGCAGGACTCGCTCCTACGAGCAGTACTTC
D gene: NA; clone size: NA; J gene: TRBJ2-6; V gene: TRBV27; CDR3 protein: CASSLRAVLRGSGANVLTF; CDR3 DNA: TGTGCCAGCAGTTTAAGGGCAGTCTTACGGGGGTCTGGGGCCAACGTCCTGACTTTC
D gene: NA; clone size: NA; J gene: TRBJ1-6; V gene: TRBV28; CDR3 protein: CASSLQGFGVSSYNSPLHF; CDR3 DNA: TGTGCCAGCAGTTTACAGGGTTTCGGGGTGAGCTCCTATAATTCACCCCTCCACTTT
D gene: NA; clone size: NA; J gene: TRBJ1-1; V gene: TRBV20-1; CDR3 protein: CSAIAGGNTEAFF; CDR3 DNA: TGCAGTGCTATTGCGGGGGGGAACACTGAAGCTTTCTTT
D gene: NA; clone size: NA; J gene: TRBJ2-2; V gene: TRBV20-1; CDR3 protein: CSARIPGVTGELFF; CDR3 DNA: TGCAGTGCTAGGATCCCAGGGGTCACCGGGGAGCTGTTTTTT
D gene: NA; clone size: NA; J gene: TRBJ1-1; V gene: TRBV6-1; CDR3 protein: CASREGAGLNTEAFF; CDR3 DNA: TGTGCCAGCAGAGAAGGAGCAGGCCTGAACACTGAAGCTTTCTTT
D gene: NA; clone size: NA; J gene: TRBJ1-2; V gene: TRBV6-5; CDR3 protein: CASSFQGSGGYTF; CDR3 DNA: TGTGCCAGCAGTTTCCAGGGGTCTGGCGGCTACACCTTC
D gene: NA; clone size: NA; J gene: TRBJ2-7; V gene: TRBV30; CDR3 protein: CAWASDSYEQYF; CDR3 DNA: TGTGCCTGGGCCTCGGACAGCTACGAGCAGTACTTC
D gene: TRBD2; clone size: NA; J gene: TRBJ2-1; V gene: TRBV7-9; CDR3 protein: CASSPTTSGTEQFF; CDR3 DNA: TGTGCCAGCAGCCCAACGACTAGCGGGACTGAGCAGTTCTTC
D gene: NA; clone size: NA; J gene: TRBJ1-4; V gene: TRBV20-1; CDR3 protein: CSARGDEKLFF; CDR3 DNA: TGCAGTGCTAGAGGAGATGAAAAACTGTTTTTT
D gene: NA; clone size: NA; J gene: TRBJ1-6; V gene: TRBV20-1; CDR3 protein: CSARLQGGRSLHF; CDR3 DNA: TGCAGTGCTAGATTACAGGGAGGTAGGTCCCTCCACTTT
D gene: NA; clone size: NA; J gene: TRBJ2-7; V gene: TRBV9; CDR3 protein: CASSVTALPYEQYF; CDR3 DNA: TGTGCCAGCAGCGTAACCGCCTTGCCCTACGAGCAGTACTTC
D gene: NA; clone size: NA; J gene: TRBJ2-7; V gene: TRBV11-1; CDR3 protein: CASSLGSRAYEQYF; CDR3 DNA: TGTGCCAGCAGCTTAGGAAGCAGGGCCTACGAGCAGTACTTC
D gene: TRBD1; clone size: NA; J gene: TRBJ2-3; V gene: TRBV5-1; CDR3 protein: CASTWTGDTDTQYF; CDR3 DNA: TGCGCCAGCACCTGGACAGGGGACACAGATACGCAGTATTTT
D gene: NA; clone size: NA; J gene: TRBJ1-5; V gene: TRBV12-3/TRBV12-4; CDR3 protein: CASSSDSFNQPQHF; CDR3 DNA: TGTGCCAGCAGTTCGGACAGTTTCAATCAGCCCCAGCATTTT
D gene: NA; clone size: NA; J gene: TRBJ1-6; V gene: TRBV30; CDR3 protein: CAWRGREDSPLHF; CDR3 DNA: TGTGCCTGGAGGGGCAGGGAAGATTCACCCCTCCACTTT
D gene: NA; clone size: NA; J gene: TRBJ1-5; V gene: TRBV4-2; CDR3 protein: CASSLRGPGANQPQHF; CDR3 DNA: TGTGCCAGCAGCCTCAGAGGTCCGGGGGCGAATCAGCCCCAGCATTTT
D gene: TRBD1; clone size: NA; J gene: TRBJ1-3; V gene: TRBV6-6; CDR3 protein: CASAPAGTGGNTIYF; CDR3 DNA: TGTGCCAGCGCACCAGCAGGGACAGGGGGAAACACCATATATTTT
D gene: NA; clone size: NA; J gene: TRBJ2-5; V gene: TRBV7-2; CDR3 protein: CASSAASGRQETQYF; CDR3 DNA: TGTGCCAGCAGCGCCGCAAGCGGCCGGCAAGAGACCCAGTACTTC
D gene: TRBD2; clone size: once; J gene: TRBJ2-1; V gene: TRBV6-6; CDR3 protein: CASSYPLAGGSNEQFF; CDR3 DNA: TGTGCCAGCAGTTACCCACTAGCGGGGGGTTCCAATGAGCAGTTCTTC
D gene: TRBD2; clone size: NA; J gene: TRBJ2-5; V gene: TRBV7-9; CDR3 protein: CASSLRSGGETQYF; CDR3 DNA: TGTGCCAGCAGCTTAAGGTCGGGGGGAGAGACCCAGTACTTC
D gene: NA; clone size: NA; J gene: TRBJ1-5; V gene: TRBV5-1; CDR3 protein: CASSRGGGQPQHF; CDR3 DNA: TGCGCCAGCAGCCGGGGCGGGGGACAGCCCCAGCATTTT
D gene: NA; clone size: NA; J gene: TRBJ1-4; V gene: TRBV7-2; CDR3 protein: CASRTTTNEKLFF; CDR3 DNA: TGTGCCAGCAGAACAACAACTAATGAAAAACTGTTTTTT